This TCR beta chain is drawn from a study of blood T cell repertoires in COVID-19. In the study overall: The United States, Italy and Spain supplied acute and convalescent COVID-19 samples. The cDNA or gDNA used as material had been derived from T cells, B-cell-depleted T cells, or PBMCs.

How the authors handled the data: Reference gene primer amplification yielded estimated nucleated cell counts. The table came from immunoSEQ multiplex PCR; TCRdb's copy has only in-frame clones and leaves some out. That table supplies the V and J calls and clone size; D and trimming were determined from the DNA. The data hold 25,000 to 35,000 clones, with 90% to 95% observed a single time. CDR1 and CDR2 (germline): LGHDT, YNNKEL (reference sequence). Germline trimming cut 3 bases from V and 8 bases from J; bases unmatched to any gene: 14. CDR3 length: 17 amino acids. This clonotype originated in a human donor in a cohort sampled during active COVID-19. The rearrangement links TRBV3-1 (or the pseudogene TRBV3-2) to TRBJ2-3; 10 positions match TRBD2. The sample consisted of peripheral blood. In DNA, the CDR3 is TGTGCCAGCAGCCATGCCGGGACTAGCGTGACCCCCGGTACGCAGTATTTT. This translates into CASSHAGTSVTPGTQYF.